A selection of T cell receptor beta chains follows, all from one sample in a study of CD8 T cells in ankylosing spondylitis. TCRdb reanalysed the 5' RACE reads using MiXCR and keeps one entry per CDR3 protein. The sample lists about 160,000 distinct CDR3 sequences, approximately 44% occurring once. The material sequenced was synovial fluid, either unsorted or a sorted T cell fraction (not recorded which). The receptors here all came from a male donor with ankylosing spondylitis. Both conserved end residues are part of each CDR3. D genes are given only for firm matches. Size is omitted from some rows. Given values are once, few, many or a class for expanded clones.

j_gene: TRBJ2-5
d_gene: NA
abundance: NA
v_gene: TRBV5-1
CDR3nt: TGCGCCAGCAGCTGGATGGGACAACCTCAAGAGACCCAGTACTTC
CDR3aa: CASSWMGQPQETQYF

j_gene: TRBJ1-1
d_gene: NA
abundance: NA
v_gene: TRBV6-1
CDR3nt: TGTGCCAGCAGTGCCTACGATGTGAATACTGAAGCTTTCTTT
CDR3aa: CASSAYDVNTEAFF

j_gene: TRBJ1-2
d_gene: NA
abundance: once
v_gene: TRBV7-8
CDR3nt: TGTGCCAGCAGTTCCCCGTGGTCTAACTATGGCTACACCTTC
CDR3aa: CASSSPWSNYGYTF

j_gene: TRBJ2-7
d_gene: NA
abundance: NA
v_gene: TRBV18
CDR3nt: TGTGCCAGCTCACCAAAGCTTCCCGGGACATTCTACGAGCAGTACTTC
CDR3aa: CASSPKLPGTFYEQYF

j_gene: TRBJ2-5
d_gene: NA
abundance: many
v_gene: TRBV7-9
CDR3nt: TGTGCCAGCAGCTTAGTATCGGAGACCCAGTACTTC
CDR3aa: CASSLVSETQYF

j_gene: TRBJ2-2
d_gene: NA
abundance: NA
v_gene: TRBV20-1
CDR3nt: TGCAGTGCCCACAGCGGAGCGAACACCGGGGAGCTGTTTTTT
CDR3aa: CSAHSGANTGELFF

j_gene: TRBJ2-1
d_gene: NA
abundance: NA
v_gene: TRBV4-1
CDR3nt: TGCGCCAGCAGCCAAAGGACGGAATACAATGAGCAGTTCTTC
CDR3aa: CASSQRTEYNEQFF

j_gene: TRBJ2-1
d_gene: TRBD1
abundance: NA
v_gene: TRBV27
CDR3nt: TGTGCCAGCAGAAATAGAAAAATGGACAGGGGGCCCTACAATGAGCAGTTCTTC
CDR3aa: CASRNRKMDRGPYNEQFF

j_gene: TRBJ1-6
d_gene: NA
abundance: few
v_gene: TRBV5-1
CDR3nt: TGCGCCAGCAGCTTGGGATTCGGCGGAATGTATAATTCACCCCTCCACTTT
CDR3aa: CASSLGFGGMYNSPLHF

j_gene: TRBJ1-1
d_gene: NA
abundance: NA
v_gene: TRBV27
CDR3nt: TGTGCCAGCAGTTTAGGAAGTGACGTTAATCTGCTGGGAGCTTTCTTT
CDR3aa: CASSLGSDVNLLGAFF

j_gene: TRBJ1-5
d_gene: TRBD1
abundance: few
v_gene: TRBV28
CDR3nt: TGTGCCAGCAGTTTATCGTACGGGACAGGGCTCGATCAGCCCCAGCATTTT
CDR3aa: CASSLSYGTGLDQPQHF

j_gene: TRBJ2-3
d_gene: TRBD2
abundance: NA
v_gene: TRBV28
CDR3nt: TGTGCCAGCAGTTTCGGGGGAGCGGGAGGGGACACAGATACGCAGTATTTT
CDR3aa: CASSFGGAGGDTDTQYF

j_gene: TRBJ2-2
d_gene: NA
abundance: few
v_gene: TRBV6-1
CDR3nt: TGTGCCAGCAGCCCACGGGGCTCGGCCGGGGAGCTGTTTTTT
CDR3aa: CASSPRGSAGELFF

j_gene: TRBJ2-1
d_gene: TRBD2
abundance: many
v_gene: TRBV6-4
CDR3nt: TGTGCCAGCAGTGCCGGGGGGGATTACAATGAGCAGTTCTTC
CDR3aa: CASSAGGDYNEQFF

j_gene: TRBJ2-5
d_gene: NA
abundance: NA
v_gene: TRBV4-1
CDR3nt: TGCGCCAGCAGCCAAGTCCAGGCCCTCGGGGAGACCCAGTACTTC
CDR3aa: CASSQVQALGETQYF

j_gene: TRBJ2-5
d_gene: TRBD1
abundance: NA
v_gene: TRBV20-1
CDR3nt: TGCAGTGCCCGTACAGGGGCTGCGGAGACCCAGTACTTC
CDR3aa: CSARTGAAETQYF

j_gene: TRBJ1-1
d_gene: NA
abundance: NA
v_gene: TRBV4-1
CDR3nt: TGCGCCAGCAGCAGACTTCCCCGGAGCTGGGATAACACTGAAGCTTTCTTT
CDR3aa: CASSRLPRSWDNTEAFF

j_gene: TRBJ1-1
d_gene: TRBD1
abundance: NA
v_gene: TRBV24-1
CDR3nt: TGTGCCACCAGTGATTTAAGACAGGGGGCGGACACTGAAGCTTTCTTT
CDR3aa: CATSDLRQGADTEAFF

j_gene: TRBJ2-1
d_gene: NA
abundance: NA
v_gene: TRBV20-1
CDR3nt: TGCAGTGCTAGGGGCACTATTGAGCAGTTCTTC
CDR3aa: CSARGTIEQFF

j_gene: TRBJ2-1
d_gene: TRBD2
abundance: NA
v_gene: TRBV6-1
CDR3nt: TGTGCCAGCTATCGTCTAGCGGGAGATCTTCCATTCGGTGAGCAGTTCTTC
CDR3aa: CASYRLAGDLPFGEQFF

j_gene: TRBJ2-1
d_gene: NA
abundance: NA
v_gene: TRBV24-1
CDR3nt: TGTGCCACCAGTGATTGGGGGAGGGCCAGTAGGGGGCAGCAGTTCTTC
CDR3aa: CATSDWGRASRGQQFF

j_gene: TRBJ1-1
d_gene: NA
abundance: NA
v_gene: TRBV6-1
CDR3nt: TGTGCCAGGAATTGTAAGGCGGAGAGCTGTTACGGTCACACTGAAGCTTTCTTT
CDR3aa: CARNCKAESCYGHTEAFF

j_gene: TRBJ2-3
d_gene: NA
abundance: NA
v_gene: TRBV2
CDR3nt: TGTGCCAGCAGTGAATGGCCTAGCACAGATACGCAGTATTTT
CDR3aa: CASSEWPSTDTQYF

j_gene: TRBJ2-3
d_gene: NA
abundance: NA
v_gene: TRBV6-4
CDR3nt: TGTGCCAGCAGTGACTCGTGGGGAAACACAGATACGCAGTATTTT
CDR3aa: CASSDSWGNTDTQYF

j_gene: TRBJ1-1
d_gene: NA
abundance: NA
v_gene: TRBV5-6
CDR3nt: TGTGCCAGCAGCTTGGAGTTCGAGTTAGTGAACACTGAAGCTTTCTTT
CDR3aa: CASSLEFELVNTEAFF

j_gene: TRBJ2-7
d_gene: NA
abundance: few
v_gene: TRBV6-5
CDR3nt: TGTGCCAGCAGCTACTCAGGGTTTGAGAGCTACGAGCAGTACTTC
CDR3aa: CASSYSGFESYEQYF

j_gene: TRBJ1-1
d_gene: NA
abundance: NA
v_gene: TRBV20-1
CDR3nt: TGCAGTGCTAGTTCGCAGAATGCCGAAGCTTTCTTT
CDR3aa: CSASSQNAEAFF

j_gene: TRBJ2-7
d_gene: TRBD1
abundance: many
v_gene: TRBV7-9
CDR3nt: TGTGCCAGCAGCCTCGGACAGGGGTATAACGAGCAGTACTTC
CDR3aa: CASSLGQGYNEQYF

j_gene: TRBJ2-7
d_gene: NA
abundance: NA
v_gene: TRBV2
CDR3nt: TGTGCCAGCAGAAGGAAGCCGAGACTAGTCGGGCCCCGATACGAGCAGTACTTC
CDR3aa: CASRRKPRLVGPRYEQYF

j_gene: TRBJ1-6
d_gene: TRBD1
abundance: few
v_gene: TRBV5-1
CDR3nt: TGCGCCAGCAGCACGGGACAGGGGAATTCACCCCTCCACTTT
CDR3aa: CASSTGQGNSPLHF

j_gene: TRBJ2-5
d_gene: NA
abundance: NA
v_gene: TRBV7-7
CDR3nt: TGTGCTAGCAGCGGATCCTGGCGGGAGACCCAGTACTTC
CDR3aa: CASSGSWRETQYF

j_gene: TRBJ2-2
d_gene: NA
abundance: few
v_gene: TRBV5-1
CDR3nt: TGCGCCAGCAGCCAAATCCCCTCCGGCGGGGAGCTGTTTTTT
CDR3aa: CASSQIPSGGELFF

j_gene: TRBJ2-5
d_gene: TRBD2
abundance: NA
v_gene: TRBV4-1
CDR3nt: TGCGCCAGCAGCCACCCGGGACTAGCGTTCGATTTTCGAGAGACCCAGTACTTC
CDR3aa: CASSHPGLAFDFRETQYF

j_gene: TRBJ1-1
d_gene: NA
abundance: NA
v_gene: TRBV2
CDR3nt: TGTGCCAGCAGGGGTTGGGATACTGAAGCTTTCTTT
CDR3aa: CASRGWDTEAFF

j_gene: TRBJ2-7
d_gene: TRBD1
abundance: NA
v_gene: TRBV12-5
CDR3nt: TGTGCTAGTGGTTTTTTTTGGGACAGGCCGACCTACGAGCAGTACTTC
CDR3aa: CASGFFWDRPTYEQYF

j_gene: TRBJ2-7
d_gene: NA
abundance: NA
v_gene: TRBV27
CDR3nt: TGTGCCAGCAGTTTATCGAGGCGGGACCGGATCGAGCAGTACTTC
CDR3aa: CASSLSRRDRIEQYF

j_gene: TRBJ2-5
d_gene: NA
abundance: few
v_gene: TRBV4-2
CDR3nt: TGTGCCAGCAGCCAAGTGGGCAGGGTGGTGGAGACCCAGTACTTC
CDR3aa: CASSQVGRVVETQYF

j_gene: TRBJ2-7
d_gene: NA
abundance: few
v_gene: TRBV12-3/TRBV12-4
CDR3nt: TGTGCCAGCAGTTTACTACCTTACGAGCAGTACTTC
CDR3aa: CASSLLPYEQYF

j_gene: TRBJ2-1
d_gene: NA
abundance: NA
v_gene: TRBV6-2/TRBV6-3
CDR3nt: TGTGCCAGCACTAATTACGGGGACCCGGGACATGTAAGCAATGAGCAGTTCTTC
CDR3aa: CASTNYGDPGHVSNEQFF

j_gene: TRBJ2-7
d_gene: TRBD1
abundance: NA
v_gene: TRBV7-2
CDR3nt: TGTGCCAGCAGCTTACCGACAGGGGGCGCGGGTTACGAGCAGTACTTC
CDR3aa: CASSLPTGGAGYEQYF

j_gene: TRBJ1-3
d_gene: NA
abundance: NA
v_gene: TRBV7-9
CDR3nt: TGTGCCAGCAGCCTAGCTTGGACACCCACTGGAAACACCATATATTTT
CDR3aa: CASSLAWTPTGNTIYF

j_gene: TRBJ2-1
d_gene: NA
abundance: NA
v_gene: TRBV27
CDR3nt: TGTGCCAGCGGCCTTATGGTTGAGCAGTTCTTC
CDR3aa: CASGLMVEQFF

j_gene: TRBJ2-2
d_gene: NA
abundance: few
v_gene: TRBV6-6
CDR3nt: TGTGCCACCCTGGGTGCTGGGGAGCTGTTTTTT
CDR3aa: CATLGAGELFF

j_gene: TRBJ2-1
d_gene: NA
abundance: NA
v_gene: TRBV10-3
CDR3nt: TGTGCCATCAGTGGCCTGGGGCCCTATCTCTACAATGAGCAGTTCTTC
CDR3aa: CAISGLGPYLYNEQFF

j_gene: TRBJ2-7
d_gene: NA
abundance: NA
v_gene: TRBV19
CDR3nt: TGTGCCAGTAGTATCGGAATACCCTACGAGCAGTACTTC
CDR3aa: CASSIGIPYEQYF

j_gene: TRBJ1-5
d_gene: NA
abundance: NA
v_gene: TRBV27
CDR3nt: TGTGCCAGCAGTCCCCATATGGGATATAGCAATCAGCCCCAGCATTTT
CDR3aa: CASSPHMGYSNQPQHF

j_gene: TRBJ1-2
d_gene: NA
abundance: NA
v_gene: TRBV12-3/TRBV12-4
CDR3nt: TGTGCCAGCAGTAGGAGCGGACCTAACTATGGCTACACCTTC
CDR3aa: CASSRSGPNYGYTF

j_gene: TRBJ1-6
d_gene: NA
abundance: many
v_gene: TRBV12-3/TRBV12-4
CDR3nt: TGTGCCAGCAGTTTAGGAGGAAGATCACCCCTCCACTTT
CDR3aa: CASSLGGRSPLHF

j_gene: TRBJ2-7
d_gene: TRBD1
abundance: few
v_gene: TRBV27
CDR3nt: TGTGCCAGCAGTTTGAACGCAGGGGGAGCCTACGAGCAGTACTTC
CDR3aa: CASSLNAGGAYEQYF

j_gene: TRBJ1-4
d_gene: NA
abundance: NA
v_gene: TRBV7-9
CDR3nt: TGTGCCAGCAGCTTAGCGCCAAAAACCTTTAAACTGTTTTTT
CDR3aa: CASSLAPKTFKLFF

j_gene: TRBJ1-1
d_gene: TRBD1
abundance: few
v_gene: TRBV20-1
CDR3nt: TGCAGTGCCCCACAGGGGGCAGCGGACACTGAAGCTTTCTTT
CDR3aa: CSAPQGAADTEAFF